Below, 17 T cell receptor beta chains from the same sample are listed, as sequenced in a study of technical replicates of blood from several donors. TCRdb's copy holds only in-frame clones and misses some; the assay was immunoSEQ multiplex PCR. The sample lists some 68,000 clones, around 95% occurring once. The sequenced sample was T cells isolated from PBMCs. These receptors originate from a human donor in good health.

The chain links TRBV6-5 to TRBJ1-4, with 10 nucleotides matching TRBD1. With 10 bases clipped from V and 2 bases from J, the junction kept 7 bases outside the gene matches. CDR3 size: 15 residues. Germline assignment: CDR1 MNHEY and CDR2 SVGAGI. As DNA, the CDR3 is TGTGCCACCCGGGACAGGGGAACGACTAATGAAAAACTGTTTTTT. Its protein product is CATRDRGTTNEKLFF.

The chain joins TRBV5-1 to TRBJ2-1, with D possibly being TRBD2 (6 bases). Germline V gives CDR1 SGHRS, CDR2 YFSETQ. CDR3 size: 17 residues. With 6 bases removed from V and 0 bases from J, the gap between germline ends came to 19 bases. CDR3 sequence reads: CASMVGSGDSSYNEQFF. The CDR3 bases are TGCGCCAGCATGGTGGGTAGCGGCGATAGCTCCTACAATGAGCAGTTCTTC.

The chain combines TRBV11-3 with TRBJ2-5; 7 bases line up with TRBD1. The germline gives CDR1 SGHNT, CDR2 YENEEA. V lost 1 base and J lost 5; bases outside the gene matches: 4. The CDR3 has 14 amino acids. The CDR3 reads CASSLGRGGETQYF. The DNA for the CDR3 is TGTGCCAGCAGCTTAGGACGAGGGGGCGAGACCCAGTACTTC.

This rearrangement joins TRBV4-2 to TRBJ2-5; the D gene is possibly TRBD1 (6 bases). V lost 0 bases and J lost 5, with 10 bases in between. In germline, CDR1 is LGHNA, CDR2 YNFKEQ. This CDR3 has 14 residues. As DNA, the CDR3 is TGTGCCAGCAGCCAAGAACAGGGATGGGAGACCCAGTACTTC. Its protein is CASSQEQGWETQYF.

The rearrangement uses TRBV5-1 and TRBJ2-7; D not resolved. V lost 4 bases and J 2 bases, leaving 10 bases between the germline ends. There are 13 residues in the CDR3. Germline lookup yields CDR1 SGHRS and CDR2 YFSETQ. The CDR3 reads CASSRIKPYEQYF. CDR3 sequence (DNA): TGCGCCAGCAGCCGAATCAAGCCCTACGAGCAGTACTTC. Drawing the rest from reference TRBV5-1 and TRBJ2-7, the complete variable domain is KAGVTQTPRYLIKTRGQQVTLSCSPISGHRSVSWYQQTPGQGLQFLFEYFSETQRNKGNFPGRFSGRQFSNSRSEMNVSTLELGDSALYLCASSRIKPYEQYFGPGTRLTVT.

This sequence joins TRBV2 and TRBJ1-5, with 9 bases identical to TRBD1. Germline CDR1 and CDR2: SNHLY and FYNNEI. With V trimmed by 6 bases and J by 5 bases, 5 bases remained unmatched. The CDR3 loop spans 14 amino acids. The CDR3: CASRGTGGDQPQHF. CDR3 DNA: TGTGCCAGCAGGGGAACAGGGGGCGATCAGCCCCAGCATTTT.

The CDR3, as DNA: TGTGCCTGGACCCCATCCAGGACAGGGCGTTCCTACGAGCAGTACTTC. This translates into CAWTPSRTGRSYEQYF. The chain employs TRBV30 and TRBJ2-7; 8 nucleotides agree with TRBD1. Unmatched junction bases numbered 12, after V lost 4 bases and J lost 1 base. Germline loops: CDR1 GTSNPN, CDR2 SVGIG (reference sequence). The CDR3 extends over 16 amino acids.

This clone appeared once. This chain joins TRBV19 and TRBJ1-1; TRBD1 is a possible D gene (5 bases). Germline V CDR1 and CDR2: LNHDA, SQIVND (reference sequence). CDR3 size: 16 residues. The V gene lost 2 bases and the J gene lost 8 bases, with 21 bases spanning the gap. CDR3 residues: CASSISGAPPNGEAFF. The CDR3 nucleotides read TGTGCCAGTAGTATAAGTGGGGCCCCACCGAACGGCGAAGCTTTCTTT.

The chain has TRBV28 and TRBJ1-4; TRBD1 aligns across 9 bases. CDR3 length: 15 amino acids. From germline, CDR1 is MDHEN and CDR2 SYDVKM. The trim removed 4 bases at V and 5 bases at J, leaving 5 bases unmatched. CDR3 bases: TGTGCCAGCAGTTCTCCCGGGACAGGGAATGAAAAACTGTTTTTT. It translates to CASSSPGTGNEKLFF.

The chain combines TRBV6-5 with TRBJ1-3, with no clear D. Germline CDR1 reads MNHEY; CDR2 reads SVGAGI. V was pared by 6 bases and J by 3 bases, with 15 bases between. This CDR3 contains 15 residues. CDR3 in amino acids: CASSLRSGFGNTIYF. In nucleotides, the CDR3 is TGTGCCAGCAGCCTAAGATCCGGGTTTGGAAACACCATATATTTT.

The chain combines TRBV5-1 with TRBJ2-6; 7 nucleotides agree with TRBD2. V was pared by 7 bases and J by 0 bases, with 10 bases of the junction left unmatched. Per germline, CDR1 SGHRS and CDR2 YFSETQ. This CDR3 has 17 residues. The CDR3 bases are TGCGCCAGCGGTGGGGGGGTTTTTAGCTCTGGGGCCAACGTCCTGACTTTC. Translated: CASGGGVFSSGANVLTF.

This chain links TRBV6-1 with TRBJ2-6, with a weak D call TRBD2 (6 bases). Trimming shortened V by 7 bases and J by 4 bases, and 14 bases separated the two germline ends. Germline lookup yields CDR1 MNHNS and CDR2 SASEGT. The CDR3 loop spans 15 amino acids. This CDR3 is CASIRGTSGANVLTF. For the CDR3, the DNA is TGTGCCAGCATCCGGGGTACTAGCGGGGCCAACGTCCTGACTTTC.

The rearrangement uses TRBV18 and TRBJ1-1; D unclear. The CDR3 sequence is 13 residues long. Trimming cost V 4 bases and J 3 bases, with 9 bases left between them. Germline V gives CDR1 KGHSH, CDR2 LQKENI. The CDR3 DNA reads TGTGCCAGCTCACGACCTGGAGACACTGAAGCTTTCTTT. This gives the protein CASSRPGDTEAFF.

The gene calls are TRBV4-2 and TRBJ2-1, with 9 bases fitting TRBD2. CDR3 length: 14 residues. Germline values: CDR1 LGHNA, CDR2 YNFKEQ. V trimming: 4 bases; J trimming: 8 bases; junction bases outside the gene matches: 6. CDR3 in amino acids: CASSLTSGPHEQFF. The CDR3 DNA follows: TGTGCCAGCAGCCTAACTAGCGGGCCCCATGAGCAGTTCTTC.

The chain joins TRBV7-2 to TRBJ1-2; 8 bases line up with TRBD1. V trimming: 1 base; J trimming: 4 bases; junction bases outside the gene matches: 5. This CDR3 is 15 amino acids long. In germline, CDR1 is SGHTA, CDR2 FQGNSA. CDR3 in amino acids: CASSLGQGALYGYTF. In DNA form, the CDR3 reads TGTGCCAGCAGCTTAGGCCAGGGGGCCCTCTATGGCTACACCTTC.

The V gene is TRBV11-3, the J gene TRBJ2-1; possibly TRBD2 for D (6 bases). The CDR3 is made up of 12 amino acids. Trimming took 5 bases from V and 9 from J, leaving 11 bases between them. The germline V gene encodes CDR1 SGHNT and CDR2 YENEEA. CDR3 residues: CASSGWEVEQFF. In nucleotides, the CDR3 is TGTGCCAGCAGCGGATGGGAGGTTGAGCAGTTCTTC.

This clone was detected only once. This chain connects TRBV13 to TRBJ1-2; D possibly corresponds to TRBD1 (5 bases). The V gene lost 0 bases and the J gene lost 6 bases, with 14 bases spanning the gap. This CDR3 is 15 amino acids long. The germline V gene encodes CDR1 PRHDT and CDR2 FYEKMQ (reference sequence). The CDR3 spells CASSLGMAGRNGYTF. In nucleotides, the CDR3 is TGTGCCAGCAGCTTAGGGATGGCAGGGCGAAATGGCTACACCTTC.